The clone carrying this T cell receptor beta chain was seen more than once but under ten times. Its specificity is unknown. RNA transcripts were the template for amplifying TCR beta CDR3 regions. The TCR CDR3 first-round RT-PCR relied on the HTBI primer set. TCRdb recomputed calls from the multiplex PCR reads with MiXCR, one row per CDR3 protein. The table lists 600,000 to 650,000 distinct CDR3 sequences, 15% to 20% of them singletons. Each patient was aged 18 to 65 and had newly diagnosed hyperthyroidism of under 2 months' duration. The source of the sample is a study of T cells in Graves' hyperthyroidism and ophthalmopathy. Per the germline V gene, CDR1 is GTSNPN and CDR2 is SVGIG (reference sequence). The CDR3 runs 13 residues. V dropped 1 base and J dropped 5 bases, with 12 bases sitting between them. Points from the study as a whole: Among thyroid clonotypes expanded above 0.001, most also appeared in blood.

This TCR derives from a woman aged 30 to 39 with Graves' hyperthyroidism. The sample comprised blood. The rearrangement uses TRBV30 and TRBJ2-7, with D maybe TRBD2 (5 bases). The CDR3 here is CAWSAPGLHEQYF. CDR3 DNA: TGTGCCTGGAGTGCCCCAGGACTGCACGAGCAGTACTTC.